The clone carrying this T cell receptor (beta chain) came up a few times. Its specificity is unknown. The data derive from a study of CD8+ T cells in alopecia areata. The overall study: Oral tofacitinib, 5 to 10 mg twice daily, was given in an open-label trial. Overall study results and limits: One nonresponder makes the tie between baseline CD8+ expansion and response uncertain.

Extracted RNA was reverse transcribed, and the resulting cDNA served as sequencing template. Profiling relied on immunoSEQ multiplex PCR, and the TCRdb table lists in-frame clones only, not all of them. The sample carries roughly 200,000 clones, approximately 56% recorded once. Described treatment: oral pan-JAK inhibitor, 5-10 mg twice daily. This CDR3 spans 13 amino acids. CDR1 and CDR2 (germline): SQVTM, ANQGSEA. The V end lost 4 bases, the J end lost 8 bases, and 17 bases lay between the germline ends. This receptor was taken from a human donor with alopecia areata. This chain joins TRBV29-1 and TRBJ1-1, with D possibly being TRBD1 (6 bases). Specimen: CD4+ T cells sorted from blood, collected at week 4, from a patient treated with tofacitinib. The DNA for the CDR3 is TGCAGCGTTGCACCGCAACAGGGAACGGAAGCTTTCTTT. Translated, it gives CSVAPQQGTEAFF.